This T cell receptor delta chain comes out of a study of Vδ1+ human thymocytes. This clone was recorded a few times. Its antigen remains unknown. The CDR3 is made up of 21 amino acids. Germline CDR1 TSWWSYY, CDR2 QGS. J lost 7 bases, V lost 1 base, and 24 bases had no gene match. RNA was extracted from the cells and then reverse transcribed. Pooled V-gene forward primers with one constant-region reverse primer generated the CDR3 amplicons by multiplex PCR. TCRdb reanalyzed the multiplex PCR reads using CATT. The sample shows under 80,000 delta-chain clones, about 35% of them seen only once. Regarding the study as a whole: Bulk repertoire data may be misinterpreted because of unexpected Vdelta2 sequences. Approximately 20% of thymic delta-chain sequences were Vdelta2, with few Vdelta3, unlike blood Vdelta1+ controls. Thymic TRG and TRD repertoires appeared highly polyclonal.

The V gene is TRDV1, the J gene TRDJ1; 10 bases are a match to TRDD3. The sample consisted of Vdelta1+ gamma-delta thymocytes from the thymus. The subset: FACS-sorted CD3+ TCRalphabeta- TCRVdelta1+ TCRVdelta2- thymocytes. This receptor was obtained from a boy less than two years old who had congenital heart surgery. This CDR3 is CALGEPPSRGSTGGFWFKLIF. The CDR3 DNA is TGTGCTCTTGGGGAACCCCCTTCCCGGGGGAGTACTGGGGGATTCTGGTTTAAACTCATCTTT.